This TCR beta chain is drawn from a study of OX40 agonist ivuxolimab in advanced cancers. On the study more broadly: Patients took ivuxolimab, an agonistic anti-OX40 (CD134) antibody. Study findings and constraints: CD8+ T cells were the subset that, on average, had more expanded clones than CD4+.

TCRdb keeps only in-frame clones here, not all; method: immunoSEQ multiplex PCR. The sample contains over 45,000 clones, roughly 86% of which appear only once. This clone was seen only a few times. No antigen is known for it. Autoimmune disease history or systemic immunosuppression barred patients. Blood specimens came from baseline, cycle 4 day 1, and cycle 7 day 1. CDR3 length: 14 residues. Germline CDR1 SGHVS, CDR2 FQNEAQ. Trimming removed 5 bases from V and 4 bases from J, with 14 bases in between. The material was CD4+ or CD8+ T cells sorted from blood, obtained in a trial of the OX40 agonist ivuxolimab. This TCR was sampled from an adult with an advanced solid tumor such as melanoma, head and neck, liver or kidney cancer. The chain recombines TRBV7-8 with TRBJ1-2; D might be TRBD1 (6 bases). CDR3: CASSPDRRRYGYTF. The CDR3 region has the DNA TGTGCCAGCAGCCCGGACAGAAGACGCTATGGCTACACCTTC.